Listed here are 27 T cell receptor beta chains from one sample, sequenced in a study of breast tumors, draining lymph nodes, adjacent tissues. TCRdb re-called the multiplex PCR reads through MiXCR, storing one row per CDR3 protein. The sample has about 140,000 distinct CDR3 sequences, less than 35% seen once. The lymph nodes were axillary draining lymph nodes from breast cancer patients. Sequencing input: axillary lymph node tissue. The receptors come from a female donor with breast cancer. Some clones in this sample may be carry-over from other donors' samples.

This clonotype was observed many times. V gene TRBV13 combines with J gene TRBJ2-2; 11 positions agree with TRBD2. V gave up 4 bases and J gave up 0 bases; unmatched junction bases: 4. Germline loops: CDR1 PRHDT, CDR2 FYEKMQ (reference sequence). The CDR3 is 17 residues long. CDR3 nucleotides: TGTGCCAGCAGCTCCTCTAGCGGGGGGCCGAACACCGGGGAGCTGTTTTTT. Its translation: CASSSSSGGPNTGELFF.

This clonotype was counted between two and nine times. This sequence joins TRBV7-6 and TRBJ2-6, with D uncertain. V was pared by 1 base and J by 2 bases, with 24 bases between. The CDR3 length is 21 residues. The V gene's germline CDR1 is SGHVS and CDR2 FNYEAQ. CDR3 in DNA: TGTGCCAGCAGCTTAGAGCCATCGGGCCGCTCCCCACTCCCTGGGGCCAACGTCCTGACTTTC. It encodes CASSLEPSGRSPLPGANVLTF. The full variable domain, completed using reference TRBV7-6 and TRBJ2-6, is GAGVSQSPRYKVTKRGQDVALRCDPISGHVSLYWYRQALGQGPEFLTYFNYEAQQDKSGLPNDRFSAERPEGSISTLTIQRTEQRDSAMYRCASSLEPSGRSPLPGANVLTFGAGSRLTVL.

Comments on this clonotype: Since a much larger clone is just one base distant, this may be a read error. The chain recombines TRBV20-1 with TRBJ2-7, with 10 bases that match TRBD1. The J call could be wrong; TRBJ2-1 is a better fit for the DNA end. The length of the CDR3 is 15 residues. CDR1 and CDR2 from the germline V gene are DFQATT and SNEGSKA (reference sequence). The CDR3 DNA follows: TGCAGTGCTAGAGACCCAGGGACAGGGGCCGTCGAGCAGTTCTTC. Protein sequence: CSARDPGTGAVEQFF.

This chain connects TRBV7-2 to TRBJ2-3, with 10 bases identical to TRBD2. The CDR3 totals 16 residues. Looked up from germline, CDR1 is SGHTA and CDR2 is FQGNSA. After removal of 2 bases from V and 2 bases from J, the junction contained 4 bases not matched to a gene. DNA of the CDR3: TGTGCCAGCAGCTTACGGAGCGGGGGGGCCACAGATACGCAGTATTTT. Translating gives CASSLRSGGATDTQYF.

This clonotype was picked up many times. The rearrangement joins TRBV12-3 or TRBV12-4 to TRBJ2-5; maybe TRBD1 (6 bases). The CDR3 sequence is 13 residues long. Trimming removed 6 bases at V and 5 bases at J, with 13 bases between. CDR3 region: CASRFEGVETQYF. CDR3 bases: TGTGCCAGCAGATTTGAGGGGGTCGAGACCCAGTACTTC.

In DNA form, the CDR3 reads TGTGCTAGTGGTGACCGCCGGCCCCAACGGGTGAATCAAGAGACCCAGTACTTC. Residues: CASGDRRPQRVNQETQYF. The J gene is TRBJ2-5, the V gene TRBV12-5; D is uncertain. The CDR3 totals 18 residues. With 5 bases removed from V and 2 bases from J, the gap between germline ends came to 24 bases. Germline V CDR1 and CDR2: LGHNT, FRNRAP.

The chain recombines TRBV9 with TRBJ2-3; 10 bases map to TRBD2. Germline lookup yields CDR1 SGDLS and CDR2 YYNGEE. V was clipped by 0 bases and J by 11 bases; unmatched bases: 9. The CDR3 runs to 15 residues. CDR3 sequence: CASSVVAGGRNEQYF. CDR3 sequence (DNA): TGTGCCAGCAGCGTAGTAGCGGGGGGCCGAAATGAGCAGTATTTT.

This clonotype was seen at least ten times. V usage is TRBV5-1 and J usage is TRBJ2-2; tentatively, D is TRBD2 (6 bases). CDR1 is SGHRS and CDR2 is YFSETQ in the germline V gene. The V gene lost 4 bases and the J gene lost 0 bases, with 10 bases spanning the gap. The CDR3 is 15 residues long. Here the CDR3 DNA reads TGCGCCAGCAGCGGGGGGACGGCGAACACCGGGGAGCTGTTTTTT. Translating gives CASSGGTANTGELFF.

This clonotype was counted ten times or more. The rearrangement uses TRBV30 and TRBJ1-3, with 7 bases lining up with TRBD1. Losses at the gene ends were 7 bases for V and 4 bases for J; bases not matched to a gene: 7. The CDR3 contains 13 residues. In germline, CDR1 is GTSNPN, CDR2 SVGIG (reference sequence). In DNA form, the CDR3 reads TGTGCCTACAGACAGGGCGGGGGAAACACCATATATTTT. This translates into CAYRQGGGNTIYF.

The chain employs TRBV6-2 or TRBV6-3 and TRBJ2-1; D possibly corresponds to TRBD2 (7 bases). This CDR3 comprises 18 residues. V lost 5 bases and J 4 bases, leaving 24 bases between the germline ends. Germline-derived CDR1 and CDR2 are MNHEY and SVGEGT. DNA for the CDR3: TGTGCCAGCAGTCCTATCCTCCTACTAGGGGGGGAATACAATGAGCAGTTCTTC. It codes for CASSPILLLGGEYNEQFF.

This clonotype was seen at least ten times. The CDR3 bases are TGTGCCAGCAGCCCCCTATTGGGCTCCTACGAGCAGTACTTC. Translating gives CASSPLLGSYEQYF. This chain links TRBV4-2 with TRBJ2-7; D uncertain. The ends were cut back, 4 bases at V and 0 bases at J, with 10 bases in the middle. Germline V CDR1 and CDR2: LGHNA, YNFKEQ. There are 14 residues in the CDR3.

In this sample, this clonotype turned up many times. The chain couples TRBV11-2 to TRBJ2-5; 8 nucleotides agree with TRBD2. This CDR3 spans 17 amino acids. Trimming cost V 0 bases and J 2 bases; bases outside gene matches: 8. Looked up from germline, CDR1 is SGHAT and CDR2 is FQNNGV. CDR3 bases: TGTGCCAGCAGCTTAGATGCGCGGGGGGCGGGGCAAGAGACCCAGTACTTC. Amino acid sequence: CASSLDARGAGQETQYF.

This clonotype has at least ten counts. The rearrangement links TRBV28 to TRBJ2-5, with D unclear. Trimming shortened V by 4 bases and J by 1 base, and 13 bases separated the two germline ends. Germline V gene lookup returns CDR1 MDHEN and CDR2 SYDVKM. The length of the CDR3 is 15 residues. CDR3 protein: CASSWADVVQETQYF. The CDR3 coding sequence is TGTGCCAGCAGTTGGGCAGATGTGGTCCAAGAGACCCAGTACTTC. The full variable domain, its missing parts supplied by reference TRBV28 and TRBJ2-5, is DVKVTQSSRYLVKRTGEKVFLECVQDMDHENMFWYRQDPGLGLRLIYFSYDVKMKEKGDIPEGYSVSREKKERFSLILESASTNQTSMYLCASSWADVVQETQYFGPGTRLLVL.

This clonotype was seen ten or more times. The V call is TRBV11-3, the J call TRBJ2-1, with a possible D match to TRBD2 (6 bases). The V gene lost 1 base and the J gene lost 5 bases, with 15 bases spanning the gap. Germline V CDR1 and CDR2: SGHNT, YENEEA. The CDR3 is made up of 16 amino acids. CDR3 loop: CASSLGGTGTNNEQFF. As DNA, the CDR3 is TGTGCCAGCAGCTTAGGCGGGACTGGTACAAACAATGAGCAGTTCTTC.

Ten or more counts support this clonotype. The V and J genes are TRBV18 and TRBJ2-3; D is perhaps TRBD1 (5 bases). Germline CDR1 is KGHSH and CDR2 is LQKENI. V was trimmed by 3 bases and J by 6 bases, leaving 13 bases between them. The length of the CDR3 is 14 residues. CDR3 amino acids: CASSPLQETDTQYF. In DNA form, the CDR3 reads TGTGCCAGCTCACCTCTACAGGAGACCGATACGCAGTATTTT.

On this clonotype: The conserved phenylalanine or tryptophan is not found at the CDR3 terminus, so this likely reflects a read error. V and J are TRBV7-9 and TRBJ2-3; D is unresolved. Germline V gives CDR1 SEHNR, CDR2 FQNEAQ (reference sequence). This CDR3 is built from 14 residues. In DNA, the CDR3 is TGCGCCAGCAGCTTGGCTACGAGAGGTGATACGCAGTATCTT. Its translation: CASSLATRGDTQYL.

Note on this clonotype: Relative to the germline gene, one junction end is altered; a read error may explain this. The chain couples TRBV9 to TRBJ2-3; 9 bases map to TRBD1. This CDR3 contains 15 residues. Germline V CDR1 and CDR2: SGDLS, YYNGEE. In DNA form, the CDR3 reads TGTGCTAGCAGCCGACAGGGGGTTTACACAGATACGCCGTATTTT. The encoded protein is CASSRQGVYTDTPYF.

The sample holds many counts of this clonotype. The chain has TRBV10-3 and TRBJ2-3; D remains ambiguous. V shed 8 bases and J shed 4 bases, with 7 bases lying between them. Germline CDR1 and CDR2: ENHRY and SYGVKD. This CDR3 contains 11 residues. The CDR3 DNA reads as TGTGCCATCGAGGTGGCAGATACGCAGTATTTT. Amino acid sequence: CAIEVADTQYF.

This clonotype was detected many times. The chain links TRBV29-1 to TRBJ2-1; no firm D call. The CDR3 runs 13 residues. In germline, CDR1 is SQVTM, CDR2 ANQGSEA. Trimming removed 2 bases at V and 2 bases at J, with 7 bases between. CDR3: CSVERQTYNEQFF. CDR3 DNA sequence: TGCAGCGTTGAAAGGCAGACCTACAATGAGCAGTTCTTC.

The V call is TRBV6-6, the J call TRBJ2-6; 7 positions agree with TRBD1. CDR3 length equals 18 residues. The germline gives CDR1 MNHNY, CDR2 SVGAGI (reference sequence). V trimming: 6 bases; J trimming: 0 bases; junction bases outside the gene matches: 11. CDR3 DNA: TGTGCCAGCAGCTCGACCGGACAGGTACTCTCTGGGGCCAACGTCCTGACTTTC. It specifies CASSSTGQVLSGANVLTF.

This clonotype appeared a single time. In DNA form, the CDR3 reads TGTGCCGGCGGCCCGGTGACATGGGGAACTAATGAAAAACTGTTTTTT. Translating it yields CAGGPVTWGTNEKLFF. The V gene is TRBV11-1, the J gene TRBJ1-4; no clear D. The V gene's germline CDR1 is SGHAT and CDR2 FQDESV (reference sequence). The ends were cut back, 11 bases at V and 1 base at J, with 20 bases in the middle. The CDR3 sequence is 16 residues long.

This clonotype was picked up many times. This chain connects TRBV20-1 to TRBJ1-6; possibly TRBD1 for D (5 bases). Trimming took 2 bases from V and 10 from J, leaving 18 bases between them. This CDR3 comprises 15 residues. The germline CDR1 and CDR2 sequences are DFQATT and SNEGSKA (reference sequence). This CDR3 is CSARRGGYPGSPLHF. The CDR3 DNA sequence: TGCAGTGCTAGACGCGGGGGTTACCCAGGATCACCCCTCCACTTT.

The J gene is TRBJ1-1, the V gene TRBV6-6; D might be TRBD1 (6 bases). Trimming pared 7 bases from V and 9 bases from J, leaving 18 bases between. This CDR3 spans 13 amino acids. Germline CDR1 MNHNY, CDR2 SVGAGI (reference sequence). The chain's CDR3 is CASNDGRGHKAFF. The CDR3 nucleotides read TGTGCCAGCAACGACGGTAGGGGACATAAAGCTTTCTTT.

The chain joins TRBV19 to TRBJ1-4; D might be TRBD1 (6 bases). CDR3 length: 14 residues. Trimming took off 5 bases at V and 11 bases at J, with 18 bases between the two ends. CDR1 LNHDA and CDR2 SQIVND come from the germline V gene (reference sequence). Here the CDR3 reads CASSVGGRAEKLFF. The CDR3 DNA reads TGTGCCAGTAGTGTCGGGGGGCGAGCTGAGAAACTGTTTTTT.

This clonotype was found many times. The genes are TRBV6-1 and TRBJ1-2; 11 nucleotides agree with TRBD1. J gave up 4 bases and V 6 bases, and 7 bases lay outside the gene matches. The CDR3 totals 15 residues. CDR1 and CDR2 from the germline V gene are MNHNS and SASEGT. The chain's CDR3 is CASSRTGGEGYGYTF. CDR3 in DNA: TGTGCCAGCAGCCGGACAGGGGGCGAGGGCTATGGCTACACCTTC.

As regards this clonotype: Since a much larger clone is just one base distant, this may be a read error. The gene calls are TRBV7-9 and TRBJ1-2, with 9 bases that match TRBD1. The CDR3 is 15 amino acids. Germline loops: CDR1 SEHNR, CDR2 FQNEAQ (reference sequence). CDR3 sequence: CASGDWTGEEGGYPF. The DNA for the CDR3 is TGTGCCAGCGGAGATTGGACAGGGGAAGAGGGAGGCTACCCCTTC.

In its sample, this clonotype was seen many times. This chain joins TRBV6-5 and TRBJ1-6; D call uncertain. The V end was cut by 0 bases, the J end by 9 bases, with 15 bases between. The CDR3 has 16 residues. Per the germline V gene, CDR1 is MNHEY and CDR2 is SVGAGI. CDR3 sequence (DNA): TGTGCCAGCAGTTACTCGCGACGCCGGCTCAGTTCACCCCTCCACTTT. This encodes CASSYSRRRLSSPLHF.